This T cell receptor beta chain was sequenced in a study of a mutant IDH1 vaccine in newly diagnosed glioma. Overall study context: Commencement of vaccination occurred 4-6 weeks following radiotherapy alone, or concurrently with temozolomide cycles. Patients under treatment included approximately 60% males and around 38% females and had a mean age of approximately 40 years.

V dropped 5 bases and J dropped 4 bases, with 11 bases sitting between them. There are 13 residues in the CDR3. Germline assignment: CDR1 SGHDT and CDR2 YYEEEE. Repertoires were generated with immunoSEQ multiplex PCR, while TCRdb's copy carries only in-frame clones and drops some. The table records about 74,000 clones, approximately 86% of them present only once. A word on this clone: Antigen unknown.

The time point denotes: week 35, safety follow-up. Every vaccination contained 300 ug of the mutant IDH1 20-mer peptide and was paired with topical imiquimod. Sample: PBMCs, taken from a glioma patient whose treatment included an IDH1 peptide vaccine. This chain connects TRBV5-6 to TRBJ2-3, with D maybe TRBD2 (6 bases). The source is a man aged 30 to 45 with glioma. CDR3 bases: TGTGCCAGCAGGCACCGGGGGTCAGATACGCAGTATTTT. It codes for CASRHRGSDTQYF.